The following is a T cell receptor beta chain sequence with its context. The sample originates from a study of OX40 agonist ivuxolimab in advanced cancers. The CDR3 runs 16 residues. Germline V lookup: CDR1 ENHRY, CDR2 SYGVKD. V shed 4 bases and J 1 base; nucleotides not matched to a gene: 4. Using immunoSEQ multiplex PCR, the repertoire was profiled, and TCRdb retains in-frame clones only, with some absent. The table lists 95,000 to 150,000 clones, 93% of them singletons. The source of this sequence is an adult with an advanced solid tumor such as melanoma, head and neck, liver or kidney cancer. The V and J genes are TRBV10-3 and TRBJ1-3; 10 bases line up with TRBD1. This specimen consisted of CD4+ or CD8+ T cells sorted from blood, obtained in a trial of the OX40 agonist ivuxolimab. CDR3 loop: CAISGGQGSSGNTIYF. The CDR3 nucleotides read TGTGCCATCAGTGGGGGACAGGGGTCGTCTGGAAACACCATATATTTT.